This T cell receptor beta chain originates from a study of T cells in Graves' hyperthyroidism and ophthalmopathy. The study's findings and limits: Blood also carried most thyroid clonotypes expanded above 0.001.

This clonotype was detected many times. Its antigen is unidentified. RNA transcripts yielded amplified TCR beta CDR3 regions. TCR CDR3 regions were first amplified by RT-PCR with HTBI primers. Via MiXCR, TCRdb re-called the multiplex PCR reads, giving one row per CDR3 protein. The sample includes approximately 510,000 distinct CDR3 sequences, around 21% of them seen just once. Clinicians diagnosed patients from clinical symptoms, serum thyroxine and TRAb, thyroid ultrasound and orbital computed tomography. PBMCs came from roughly 10 ml fresh peripheral blood. Per germline, CDR1 MDHEN and CDR2 SYDVKM. This CDR3 comprises 15 residues. The J segment lost 3 bases and the V segment lost 5 bases, leaving 6 bases of the junction unmatched.

The chain couples TRBV28 to TRBJ1-2; 10 bases match TRBD1. Material for sequencing was blood. The origin of this receptor is a man younger than 35 with Graves' hyperthyroidism. CDR3 residues: CASSAGTGEHYGYTF. The CDR3 nucleotides read TGTGCCAGCAGTGCAGGGACAGGGGAGCACTATGGCTACACCTTC.